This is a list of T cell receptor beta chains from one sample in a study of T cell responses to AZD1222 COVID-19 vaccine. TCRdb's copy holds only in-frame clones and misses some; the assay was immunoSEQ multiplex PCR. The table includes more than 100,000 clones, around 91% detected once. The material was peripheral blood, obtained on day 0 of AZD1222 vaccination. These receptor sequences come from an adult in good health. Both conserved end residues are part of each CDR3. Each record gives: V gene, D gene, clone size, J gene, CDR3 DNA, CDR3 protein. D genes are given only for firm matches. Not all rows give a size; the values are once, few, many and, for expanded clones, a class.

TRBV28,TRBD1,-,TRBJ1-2,TGTGCCAGCAGCGGGGCTTCGGGGACAGGGTTTCGTGGCTACACCTTC,CASSGASGTGFRGYTF
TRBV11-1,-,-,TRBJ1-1,TGTGCCAGCAGCTTAGTCGGGACTTTGCATGAAGCTTTCTTT,CASSLVGTLHEAFF
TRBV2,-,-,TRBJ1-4,TGTGCCAGCGGCTACGTAAATGAAAAACTGTTTTTT,CASGYVNEKLFF
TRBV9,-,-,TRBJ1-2,TGTGCCAGCAGCGTAGCAAGGCAGGGTGGCTATGGCTACACCTTC,CASSVARQGGYGYTF
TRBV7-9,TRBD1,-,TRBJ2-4,TGTGCCAGCAGCCGAGGGACAGCCGAGGCTCAGTACTTC,CASSRGTAEAQYF
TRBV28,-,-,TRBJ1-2,TGTGCCAGCAGTTTCCGCTGGGACCAAACTAACTATGGCTACACCTTC,CASSFRWDQTNYGYTF
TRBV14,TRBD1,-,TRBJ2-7,TGTGCCAGCAGACGAACCGGGACAGGGGGCGACGAGCAGTACTTC,CASRRTGTGGDEQYF
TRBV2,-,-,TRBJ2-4,TGTGCCAGCGGGGGCTCCCGAGATAACATTCAGTACTTC,CASGGSRDNIQYF
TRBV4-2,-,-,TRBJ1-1,TGTGCCAGCAGCCCCCGGATAGCCATGAACACTGAAGCTTTCTTT,CASSPRIAMNTEAFF
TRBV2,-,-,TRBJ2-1,TGTGCCAGCAGTGGGCCCATGCAGGGGTACAATGAGCAGTTCTTC,CASSGPMQGYNEQFF
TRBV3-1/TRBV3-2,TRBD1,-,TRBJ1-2,TGTGCCAGCACCGGGACAGTCTATGGCTACACCTTC,CASTGTVYGYTF
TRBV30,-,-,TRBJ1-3,TGTGCCTGGAACTGGGCCAGCGGGCCTGGAAACACCATATATTTT,CAWNWASGPGNTIYF
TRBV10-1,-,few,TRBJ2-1,TGCGAAAGATGTTGGGGACTCTATGGAAACAATGAGCAGTTCTTC,CERCWGLYGNNEQFF
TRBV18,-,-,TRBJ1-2,TGTGCCAGCTCGGGAGGGCCCCATTCGTCTAACTATGGCTACACCTTC,CASSGGPHSSNYGYTF
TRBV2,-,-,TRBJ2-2,TGTGCCAGCAGGCAACAGGTGAATCCCACCGGGGAGCTGTTTTTT,CASRQQVNPTGELFF
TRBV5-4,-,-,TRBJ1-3,TGTGCCAGCAGCTTGTGGGGATACCCTGGAAACACCATATATTTT,CASSLWGYPGNTIYF
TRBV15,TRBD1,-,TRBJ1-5,TGTGCCACCAGCGCCCGACAGGGCCGGGAGCCCCAGCATTTT,CATSARQGREPQHF
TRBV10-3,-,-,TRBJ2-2,TGTGCCATCAGTGGTGGGGACAACAAGACTCCGAACACCGGGGAGCTGTTTTTT,CAISGGDNKTPNTGELFF
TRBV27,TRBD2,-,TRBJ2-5,TGTGCCAGCAGTCCCCGGGGGGGAGAGACCCAGTACTTC,CASSPRGGETQYF
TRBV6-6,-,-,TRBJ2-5,TGTGCCACCAGTGGCTCCGCCGCCGCGGAAGAGACCCAGTACTTC,CATSGSAAAEETQYF
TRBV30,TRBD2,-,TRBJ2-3,TGTGCCTGGAGCCTTATAGCGGGTACGCAGTATTTT,CAWSLIAGTQYF
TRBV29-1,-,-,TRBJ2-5,TGCAGCGTTGAGCCTCGTTCCCAAGAGACCCAGTACTTC,CSVEPRSQETQYF
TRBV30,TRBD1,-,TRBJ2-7,TGTGCCTGGAGTGTATTTGGGACAGGGCCTTACGAGCAGTACTTC,CAWSVFGTGPYEQYF
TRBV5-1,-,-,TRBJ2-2,TGCGCCAGCAGCTCGGGCCCCACTAGGGGCACCGGGGAGCTGTTTTTT,CASSSGPTRGTGELFF
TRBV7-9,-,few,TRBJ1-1,TGTGCCAGCAGCGCAAACCGACGAGGACTGGTCACAAACACTGAAGCTTTCTTT,CASSANRRGLVTNTEAFF
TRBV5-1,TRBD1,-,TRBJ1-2,TGCGCCAGCCGAACCCAGGGGGCTGGCTATGGCTACACCTTC,CASRTQGAGYGYTF
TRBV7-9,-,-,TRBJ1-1,TGTGCCAGCAGACCACCTCGAGGGCTTAACACTGAAGCTTTCTTT,CASRPPRGLNTEAFF
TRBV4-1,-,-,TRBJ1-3,TGCGCCAGCAGCCAAGGTGTCAGGGGCTCAAGAAACACCATATATTTT,CASSQGVRGSRNTIYF
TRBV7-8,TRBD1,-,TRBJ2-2,TGTGCCAGCAGCCGAGACAGGGTTGGGGCCGGGGAGCTGTTTTTT,CASSRDRVGAGELFF
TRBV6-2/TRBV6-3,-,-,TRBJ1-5,TGTGCCAGCAGTTGGGCAGTTAGCAATCAGCCCCAGCATTTT,CASSWAVSNQPQHF
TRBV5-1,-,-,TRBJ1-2,TGCGCCAGCAGCTTGGATGGCTATGGCTACACCTTC,CASSLDGYGYTF
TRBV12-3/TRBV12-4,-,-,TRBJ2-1,TGTGCCAGCATGGGGAGCTCCTACAATGAGCAGTTCTTC,CASMGSSYNEQFF
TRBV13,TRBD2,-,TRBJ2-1,TGTGCCAGCAGCGGAAGGCGCGGGGGGGCTTGGGATGAGCAGTTCTTC,CASSGRRGGAWDEQFF
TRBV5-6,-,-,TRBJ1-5,TGTGCCAGCAGCTTTAGGGATTTAGGGGGTAATCAGCCCCAGCATTTT,CASSFRDLGGNQPQHF
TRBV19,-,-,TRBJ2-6,TGTGCCAGTGACGGGGGAGGTAGCTCTGGGGCCAACGTCCTGACTTTC,CASDGGGSSGANVLTF
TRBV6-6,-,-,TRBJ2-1,TGTGCCAGCAGTCTCGGGGGCCACTCCTACAATGAGCAGTTCTTC,CASSLGGHSYNEQFF
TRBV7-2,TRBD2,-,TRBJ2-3,TGTGCCAGCAGCCTCCAGGGACTAGCTTACACAGATACGCAGTATTTT,CASSLQGLAYTDTQYF
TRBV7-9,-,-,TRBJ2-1,TGTGCCAGCGGATACCAAGCCTACAATGAGCAGTTCTTC,CASGYQAYNEQFF
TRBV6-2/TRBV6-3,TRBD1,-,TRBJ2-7,TGTGCCAGCAGTTACCTCGACAGGGACCAGAAAAATCCTCACGAGCAGTACTTC,CASSYLDRDQKNPHEQYF
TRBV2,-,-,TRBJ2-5,TGTGCCAGCATACAGGACCAAGAGACCCAGTACTTC,CASIQDQETQYF
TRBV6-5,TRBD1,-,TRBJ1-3,TGTGCCAGCGGGACAGGCTACTCTGGAAACACCATATATTTT,CASGTGYSGNTIYF
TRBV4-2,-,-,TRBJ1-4,TGTGCCAGCAGCCAAGATCGCAGGGTGTCGAATGAAAAACTGTTTTTT,CASSQDRRVSNEKLFF
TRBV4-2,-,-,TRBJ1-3,TGTGCCAGCAGCCCCGTAGCCGCAGCAACTGGAAACACCATATATTTT,CASSPVAAATGNTIYF
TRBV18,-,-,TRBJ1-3,TGTGCCAGCGCCGAACAGGCGAGCTCTGGAAACACCATATATTTT,CASAEQASSGNTIYF
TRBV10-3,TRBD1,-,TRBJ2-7,TGTGCCATCAGTGGGGGACAGGTGGGGGCCTACGAGCAGTACTTC,CAISGGQVGAYEQYF